This TCR beta chain is from a study of blood T cell repertoires in COVID-19. The CDR3 totals 12 residues. Per the germline V gene, CDR1 is MNHEY and CDR2 is SMNVEV (reference sequence). With 5 bases removed from V and 2 bases from J, the gap between germline ends came to 5 bases. The repertoire was sequenced with immunoSEQ multiplex PCR; TCRdb's copy has only in-frame clones and lacks some. The table records approximately 210,000 clones, about 88% of them present only once. This chain joins TRBV27 and TRBJ2-3; D is unclear. The source material was peripheral blood. This receptor was taken from a middle-aged woman with acute or convalescent COVID-19. CDR3 residues: CASSPHTDTQYF. Here the CDR3 DNA reads TGTGCCAGCAGTCCCCACACAGATACGCAGTATTTT.